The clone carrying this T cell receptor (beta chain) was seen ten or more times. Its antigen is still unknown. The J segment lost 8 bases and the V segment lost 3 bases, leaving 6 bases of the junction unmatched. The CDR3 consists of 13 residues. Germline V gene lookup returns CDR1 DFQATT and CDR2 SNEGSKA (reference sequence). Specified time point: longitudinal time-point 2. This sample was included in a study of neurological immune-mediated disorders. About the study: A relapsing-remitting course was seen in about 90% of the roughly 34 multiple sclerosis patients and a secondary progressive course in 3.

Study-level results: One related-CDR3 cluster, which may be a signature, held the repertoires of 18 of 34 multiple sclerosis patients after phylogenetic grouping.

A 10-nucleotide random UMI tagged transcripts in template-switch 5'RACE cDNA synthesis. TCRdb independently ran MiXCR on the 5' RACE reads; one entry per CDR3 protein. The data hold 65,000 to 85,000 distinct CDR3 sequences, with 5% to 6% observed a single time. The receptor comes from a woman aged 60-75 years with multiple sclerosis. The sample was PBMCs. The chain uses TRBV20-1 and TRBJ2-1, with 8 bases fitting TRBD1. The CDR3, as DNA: TGCAGTGCTAGCCCCAGGGGGCGTGATGAGCAGTTCTTC. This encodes CSASPRGRDEQFF.